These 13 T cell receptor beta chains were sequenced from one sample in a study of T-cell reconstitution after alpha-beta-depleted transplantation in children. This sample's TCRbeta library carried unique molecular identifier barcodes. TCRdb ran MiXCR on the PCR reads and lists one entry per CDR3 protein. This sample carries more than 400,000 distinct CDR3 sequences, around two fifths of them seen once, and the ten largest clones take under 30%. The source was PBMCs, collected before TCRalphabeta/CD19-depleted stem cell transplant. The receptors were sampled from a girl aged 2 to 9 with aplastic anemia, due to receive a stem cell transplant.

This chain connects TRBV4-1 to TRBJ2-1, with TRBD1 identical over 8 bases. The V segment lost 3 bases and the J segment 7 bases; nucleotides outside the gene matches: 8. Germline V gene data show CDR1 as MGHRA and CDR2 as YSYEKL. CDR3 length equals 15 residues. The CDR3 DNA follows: TGCGCCAGCAGCCAGGCCGACAGGGGCGGGAATGAGCAGTTCTTC. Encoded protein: CASSQADRGGNEQFF.

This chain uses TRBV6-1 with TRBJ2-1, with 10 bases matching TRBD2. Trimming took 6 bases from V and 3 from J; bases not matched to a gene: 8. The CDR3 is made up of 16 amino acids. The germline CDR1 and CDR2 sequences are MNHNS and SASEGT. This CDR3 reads CASSQKAGGRYNEQFF. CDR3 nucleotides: TGTGCCAGCAGCCAGAAAGCGGGAGGGCGCTACAATGAGCAGTTCTTC.

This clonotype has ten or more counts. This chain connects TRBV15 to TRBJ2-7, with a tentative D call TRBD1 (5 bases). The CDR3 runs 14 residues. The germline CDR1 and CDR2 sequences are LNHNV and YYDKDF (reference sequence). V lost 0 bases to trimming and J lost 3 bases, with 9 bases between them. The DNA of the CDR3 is TGTGCCACCAGCAGAGAAGCCGGACACTACGAGCAGTACTTC. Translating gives CATSREAGHYEQYF.

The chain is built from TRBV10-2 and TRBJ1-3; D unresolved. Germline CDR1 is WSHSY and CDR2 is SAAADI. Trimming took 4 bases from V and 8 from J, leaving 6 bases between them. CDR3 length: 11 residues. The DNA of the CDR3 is TGCGCCAGCAGTGGGCCAGACACCATATATTTT. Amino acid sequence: CASSGPDTIYF.

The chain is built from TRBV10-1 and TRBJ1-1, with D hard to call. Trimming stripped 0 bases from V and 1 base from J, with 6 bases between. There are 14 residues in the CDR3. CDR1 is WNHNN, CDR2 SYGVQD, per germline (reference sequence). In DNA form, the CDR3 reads TGCGCCAGCAGTGAGTCTCCAGGGAACACTGAAGCTTTCTTT. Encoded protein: CASSESPGNTEAFF.

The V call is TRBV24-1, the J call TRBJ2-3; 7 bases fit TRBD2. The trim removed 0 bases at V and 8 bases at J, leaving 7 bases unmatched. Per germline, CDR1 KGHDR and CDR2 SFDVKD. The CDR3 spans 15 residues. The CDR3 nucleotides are TGTGCCACCAGTGATTTGCAGGCGGGAGCCGTTACGCAGTATTTT. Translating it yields CATSDLQAGAVTQYF.

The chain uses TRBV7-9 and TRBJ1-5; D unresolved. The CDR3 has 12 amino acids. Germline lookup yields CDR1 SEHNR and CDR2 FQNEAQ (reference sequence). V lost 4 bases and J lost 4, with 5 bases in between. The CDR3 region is CASSWMNQPQHF. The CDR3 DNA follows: TGTGCCAGCAGCTGGATGAATCAGCCCCAGCATTTT. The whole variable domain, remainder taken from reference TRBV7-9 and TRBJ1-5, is DTGVSQNPRHKITKRGQNVTFRCDPISEHNRLYWYRQTLGQGPEFLTYFQNEAQLEKSRLLSDRFSAERPKGSFSTLEIQRTEQGDSAMYLCASSWMNQPQHFGDGTRLSIL.

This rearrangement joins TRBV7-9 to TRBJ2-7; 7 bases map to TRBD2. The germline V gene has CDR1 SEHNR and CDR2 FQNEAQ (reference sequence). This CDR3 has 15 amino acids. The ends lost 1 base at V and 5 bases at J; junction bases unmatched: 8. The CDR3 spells CASSLVVAGDDEQYF. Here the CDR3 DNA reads TGTGCCAGCAGCTTAGTGGTCGCGGGGGACGACGAGCAGTACTTC.

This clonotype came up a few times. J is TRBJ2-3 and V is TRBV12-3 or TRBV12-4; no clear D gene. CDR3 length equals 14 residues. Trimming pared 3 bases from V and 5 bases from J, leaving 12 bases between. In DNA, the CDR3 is TGTGCCAGCAGTTTCACCGGGCTCGGAGATACGCAGTATTTT. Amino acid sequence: CASSFTGLGDTQYF.

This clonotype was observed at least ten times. The CDR3 nucleotides are TGTGCCAGCAGCTTAGTCGGGAACCCATCCTACAATGAGCAGTTCTTC. It is translated as CASSLVGNPSYNEQFF. The chain carries TRBV7-9 and TRBJ2-1, with D perhaps matching TRBD2 (5 bases). CDR1 SEHNR and CDR2 FQNEAQ come from the germline V gene (reference sequence). The CDR3 consists of 16 residues. V was shortened by 1 base and J by 1 base, with 11 bases between the two germline ends.

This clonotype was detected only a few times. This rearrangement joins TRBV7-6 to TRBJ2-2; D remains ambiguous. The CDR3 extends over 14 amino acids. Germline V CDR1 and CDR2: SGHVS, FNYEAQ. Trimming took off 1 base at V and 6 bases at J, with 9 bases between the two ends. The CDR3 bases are TGTGCCAGCAGCTTAGTCAAAAGCCCCGGGGAGCTGTTTTTT. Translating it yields CASSLVKSPGELFF.

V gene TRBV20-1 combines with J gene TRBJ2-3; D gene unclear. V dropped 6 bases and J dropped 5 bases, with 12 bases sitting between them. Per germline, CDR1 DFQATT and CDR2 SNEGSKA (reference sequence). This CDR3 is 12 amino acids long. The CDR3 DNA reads TGCAGTGCCAGCCTGGACGGAGATACGCAGTATTTT. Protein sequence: CSASLDGDTQYF.

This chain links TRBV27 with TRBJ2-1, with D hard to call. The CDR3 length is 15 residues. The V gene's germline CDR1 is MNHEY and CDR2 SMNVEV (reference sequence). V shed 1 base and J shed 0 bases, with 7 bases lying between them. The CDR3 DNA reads TGTGCCAGCAGTTTATTTCAGGTCTCCTACAATGAGCAGTTCTTC. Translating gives CASSLFQVSYNEQFF.